This is a list of T cell receptor beta chains from one sample in a study of T cell clusters in autoimmune cytopenias. TCRdb re-called the multiplex PCR reads, yielding one record per CDR3 amino acid sequence without DNA. Here the sample table reports over 2,000 distinct CDR3 sequences. Sequencing input: peripheral blood. Source of these receptors: a human donor with an autoimmune cytopenia or autoimmune hepatitis (not recorded which). Both conserved end residues are part of each CDR3. Fields, in order: V gene, J gene, clone size, CDR3 protein. Size tells how often a clone was seen (once, few, many) or the class of an expanded clone, and some rows leave it out.

v_call: TRBV7-7; j_call: TRBJ2-1; clone_size: .; cdr3_aa: CASSLGGVDNEQFF
v_call: TRBV5-1; j_call: TRBJ1-3; clone_size: .; cdr3_aa: CASSLDRGRNTIYF
v_call: TRBV7-9; j_call: TRBJ2-3; clone_size: .; cdr3_aa: CASSTLGQGAIDTQYF
v_call: TRBV7-9; j_call: TRBJ1-4; clone_size: medium-sized; cdr3_aa: CASSLEAGVELFF
v_call: TRBV5-4; j_call: TRBJ2-1; clone_size: .; cdr3_aa: CASSLTTGGAYNEQFF
v_call: TRBV19; j_call: TRBJ1-4; clone_size: .; cdr3_aa: CATSDRANEKLFF
v_call: TRBV10-3; j_call: TRBJ2-7; clone_size: medium-sized; cdr3_aa: CASTGTPYEQYF
v_call: TRBV27; j_call: TRBJ1-6; clone_size: .; cdr3_aa: CASSFGGTNSPLHF
v_call: TRBV29-1; j_call: TRBJ1-1; clone_size: .; cdr3_aa: CSAGTAQNTEAFF
v_call: TRBV19; j_call: TRBJ1-2; clone_size: .; cdr3_aa: CASSLRQGLLYGYTF
v_call: TRBV5-4; j_call: TRBJ2-2; clone_size: .; cdr3_aa: CASSRPVGGGELFF
v_call: TRBV6-2/TRBV6-3; j_call: TRBJ2-5; clone_size: .; cdr3_aa: CASSSGGETQYF
v_call: TRBV4-1; j_call: TRBJ2-4; clone_size: .; cdr3_aa: CASSQEWGGGNIQYF
v_call: TRBV6-5; j_call: TRBJ2-1; clone_size: .; cdr3_aa: CASRTREGRNEQFF
v_call: TRBV9; j_call: TRBJ2-3; clone_size: .; cdr3_aa: CASKGGASTDTQYF
v_call: TRBV12-3/TRBV12-4; j_call: TRBJ1-1; clone_size: .; cdr3_aa: CASSRTRDTEAFF
v_call: TRBV7-9; j_call: TRBJ2-5; clone_size: .; cdr3_aa: CASSFLGGTAQETQYF
v_call: TRBV5-1; j_call: TRBJ2-3; clone_size: .; cdr3_aa: CASSLGRASGTDTQYF
v_call: TRBV10-3; j_call: TRBJ2-5; clone_size: .; cdr3_aa: CATATSGGEETQYF
v_call: TRBV29-1; j_call: TRBJ2-5; clone_size: medium-sized; cdr3_aa: CSVGLQETQYF
v_call: TRBV12-3/TRBV12-4; j_call: TRBJ2-3; clone_size: medium-sized; cdr3_aa: CASRPSDYYGGDTQYF
v_call: TRBV27; j_call: TRBJ2-5; clone_size: .; cdr3_aa: CASSLRARETQYF
v_call: TRBV28; j_call: TRBJ1-2; clone_size: .; cdr3_aa: CASSSRWFKHYGYTF
v_call: TRBV7-2; j_call: TRBJ2-1; clone_size: .; cdr3_aa: CASSLVVGSGTGSYNEQFF
v_call: TRBV12-3/TRBV12-4; j_call: TRBJ1-4; clone_size: .; cdr3_aa: CASSPEAAGREKLFF
v_call: TRBV7-6; j_call: TRBJ1-2; clone_size: medium-sized; cdr3_aa: CASSLAGAGYGYTF
v_call: TRBV6-6; j_call: TRBJ2-1; clone_size: .; cdr3_aa: CASSLQAEDGQFF
v_call: TRBV10-2; j_call: TRBJ2-1; clone_size: .; cdr3_aa: CASSEPGAGYEQFF
v_call: TRBV25-1; j_call: TRBJ1-1; clone_size: .; cdr3_aa: CASSARGYEAFF
v_call: TRBV2; j_call: TRBJ2-3; clone_size: .; cdr3_aa: CASSPGQGTDTQYF